The next 9 T cell receptor beta chains were all read from a single sample in a study of CD8+ T cells in alopecia areata. After isolation, RNA underwent reverse transcription to generate cDNA as the sequencing template. Method: immunoSEQ multiplex PCR; TCRdb's copy keeps in-frame clones and lacks some. The sample contains 85,000 to 95,000 clones, around three quarters of which appear only once. Treatment given: oral pan-JAK inhibitor, 5-10 mg twice daily. Sequencing was performed on CD8+ T cells sorted from blood, taken around week 42, from a patient treated with tofacitinib. All receptors derive from a human donor with alopecia areata.

The genes are TRBV27 and TRBJ1-1; no clear D gene. The V gene lost 8 bases and the J gene lost 1 base, with 8 bases spanning the gap. The CDR3 covers 12 residues. In germline, CDR1 is MNHEY, CDR2 SMNVEV (reference sequence). CDR3 protein: CASSEGNTEAFF. DNA of the CDR3: TGTGCCAGCTCTGAGGGGAACACTGAAGCTTTCTTT.

On this clone: Other DNA sequences within the sample encode an identical CDR3. The chain carries TRBV28 and TRBJ1-5, with TRBD1 identical over 9 bases. The V gene's germline CDR1 is MDHEN and CDR2 SYDVKM. V trimming: 2 bases; J trimming: 6 bases; junction bases outside the gene matches: 5. This CDR3 has 15 amino acids. CDR3 protein: CASSLGQGFRQPQHF. The CDR3 region has the DNA TGTGCCAGCAGTTTAGGACAGGGGTTCCGTCAGCCCCAGCATTTT.

To note about this clone: Its ends do not fully match the called genes, so a read error is possible. The chain employs TRBV4-3 and TRBJ2-6, with D tentatively TRBD2 (6 bases). This CDR3 spans 18 amino acids. Germline CDR1 and CDR2: LGHNA and YSLEER. The CDR3 reads CASSQDVWGDSEANVLTF. The CDR3 bases are TGCGCCAGCAGCCAAGATGTTTGGGGGGATTCTGAGGCCAACGTCCTGACTTTC.

Comments on this clone: This sample includes further DNA sequences coding for the same CDR3. The V and J genes are TRBV29-1 and TRBJ1-2; the match to TRBD1 covers 9 bases. The V gene end was trimmed by 3 bases and the J gene end by 6 bases; junction bases not matched to a gene: 2. Looked up from germline, CDR1 is SQVTM and CDR2 is ANQGSEA. The length of the CDR3 is 12 residues. The CDR3 DNA sequence: TGCAGCGTTGACCGGACAGGGGATGGCTACACCTTC. Residues: CSVDRTGDGYTF.

CDR3 amino acids: CASSFEDRGDGYTF. The CDR3 nucleotides read TGTGCCAGCAGCTTCGAAGACAGGGGGGATGGCTACACCTTC. This rearrangement joins TRBV13 to TRBJ1-2, with TRBD1 matching over 9 bases. With V trimmed by 3 bases and J by 6 bases, 5 bases remained unmatched. The germline CDR1 and CDR2 sequences are PRHDT and FYEKMQ (reference sequence). CDR3 length: 14 residues. Using reference TRBV13 and TRBJ1-2 for the parts outside the CDR3, the full variable domain is AAGVIQSPRHLIKEKRETATLKCYPIPRHDTVYWYQQGPGQDPQFLISFYEKMQSDKGSIPDRFSAQQFSDYHSELNMSSLELGDSALYFCASSFEDRGDGYTFGSGTRLTVV.

The gene calls are TRBV19 and TRBJ2-7; 8 bases are shared with TRBD1. Germline V gives CDR1 LNHDA, CDR2 SQIVND (reference sequence). V was clipped by 1 base and J by 5 bases; unmatched bases: 4. The length of the CDR3 is 14 residues. The CDR3 bases are TGTGCCAGTAGTATAGTGGTGGACAGGGACGAGCAGTACTTC. Translated: CASSIVVDRDEQYF.

In this sample, this clone turned up once. The chain links TRBV30 to TRBJ1-6; D might be TRBD1 (5 bases). The CDR3 has 14 residues. V lost 2 bases and J 8 bases, leaving 13 bases between the germline ends. The germline CDR1 and CDR2 sequences are GTSNPN and SVGIG (reference sequence). The CDR3 is CAWSSTARDSPLHF. The CDR3 DNA reads TGTGCCTGGAGTTCGACAGCTCGGGATTCACCCCTCCACTTT.

V and J are TRBV7-8 and TRBJ1-5; D not certain. The CDR3 loop spans 17 amino acids. Per germline, CDR1 SGHVS and CDR2 FQNEAQ. Trimming stripped 4 bases from V and 0 bases from J, with 16 bases between. CDR3 DNA sequence: TGTGCCAGCAGCTCCCAGGCCGAATTGTATAGCAATCAGCCCCAGCATTTT. It codes for CASSSQAELYSNQPQHF.

V gene TRBV6-5 combines with J gene TRBJ2-1; D gene uncertain. This CDR3 has 12 residues. The germline V gene has CDR1 MNHEY and CDR2 SVGAGI. V was trimmed by 3 bases and J by 12 bases, leaving 12 bases between them. The CDR3 sequence: CASSYFRHGQFF. The CDR3 DNA reads TGTGCCAGCAGTTATTTCAGGCATGGGCAGTTCTTC.